A single sample is the source of the 7 T cell receptor beta chains below, sequenced in a study of cytomegalovirus exposure and HLA in healthy donors (dated by TCRdb to 2016 to 2017). Preparation of the library involved the immunoSEQ multiplex PCR assay. A mixture of 60 forward primers for TCR Vbeta segments and 13 reverse primers for TCR Jbeta segments was used in the multiplex PCR. In its TCRdb copy, this immuneACCESS table keeps in-frame sequences only and misses some clones. Where compared with another copy, unresolved V genes explain less than half of these, and the others have no known cause. In this sample's table one finds 100,000 to 150,000 clones. The ten largest clones take up 1.5% to 2% of the sample. The specimen sequenced was PBMCs. These receptors originate from a woman aged 40 to 50 in good health and CMV-seropositive.

The J gene is TRBJ2-3, the V gene TRBV6-4; perhaps TRBD1 as D (6 bases). This CDR3 is built from 14 residues. With 6 bases removed from V and 6 bases from J, the gap between germline ends came to 16 bases. Germline V lookup: CDR1 MRHNA, CDR2 SNTAGT. CDR3 DNA: TGTGCCAGCAGCCCTGGGACAAATTCTGATACGCAGTATTTT. Translation: CASSPGTNSDTQYF.

The chain employs TRBV19 and TRBJ2-7; 10 bases are shared with TRBD1. Germline lookup yields CDR1 LNHDA and CDR2 SQIVND (reference sequence). The CDR3 has 15 residues. Trimming cost V 5 bases and J 4 bases; bases outside gene matches: 8. The CDR3 nucleotides read TGTGCCAGTAGTTCCCGGGACAGGGGTTTATACGAGCAGTACTTC. Encoded protein: CASSSRDRGLYEQYF.

The J gene is TRBJ2-7, the V gene TRBV9; 12 nucleotides match TRBD1. This CDR3 has 14 residues. J lost 6 bases, V lost 4 bases, and 5 bases had no gene match. Germline values: CDR1 SGDLS, CDR2 YYNGEE. CDR3 coding DNA: TGTGCCAGCAGCAGGGGACAGGGGGCGGGCGAGCAGTACTTC. This codes for CASSRGQGAGEQYF.

V is TRBV7-8 and J is TRBJ1-2, with D perhaps matching TRBD1 (5 bases). CDR3 length: 16 amino acids. Trimming shortened V by 0 bases and J by 4 bases, and 15 bases separated the two germline ends. Germline-derived CDR1 and CDR2 are SGHVS and FQNEAQ. As DNA, the CDR3 is TGTGCCAGCAGCTTAGCGCAGACAGCTTCAGGCTATGGCTACACCTTC. It yields the protein CASSLAQTASGYGYTF.

The J gene is TRBJ2-7, the V gene TRBV6-6, with D possibly being TRBD1 (6 bases). V shed 0 bases and J shed 4 bases, with 13 bases lying between them. CDR1 MNHNY and CDR2 SVGAGI come from the germline V gene (reference sequence). The CDR3 is made up of 15 amino acids. Here the CDR3 DNA reads TGTGCCAGCAGTTACTCAGCCAGGGGTGCATACGAGCAGTACTTC. Amino acid sequence: CASSYSARGAYEQYF.

The chain links TRBV7-9 to TRBJ2-7; 7 bases line up with TRBD1. The V segment lost 6 bases and the J segment 6 bases; nucleotides outside the gene matches: 5. The CDR3 is made up of 12 amino acids. Germline-derived CDR1 and CDR2 are SEHNR and FQNEAQ (reference sequence). CDR3 DNA: TGTGCCAGCAGTACAGGGGTTAGCGAGCAGTACTTC. Translating it yields CASSTGVSEQYF.

The V and J genes are TRBV30 and TRBJ2-1, with 11 bases identical to TRBD2. CDR1 is GTSNPN and CDR2 is SVGIG in the germline V gene (reference sequence). J was trimmed by 3 bases and V by 1 base; bases with no gene match: 5. The CDR3 is 16 amino acids. CDR3 nucleotides: TGTGCCTGGAGTGGGGCTAGCGGGAGGTTCTACAATGAGCAGTTCTTC. Translation: CAWSGASGRFYNEQFF. Full variable domain (remainder filled in from reference TRBV30 and TRBJ2-1): SQTIHQWPATLVQPVGSPLSLECTVEGTSNPNLYWYRQAAGRGLQLLFYSVGIGQISSEVPQNLSASRPQDRQFILSSKKLLLSDSGFYLCAWSGASGRFYNEQFFGPGTRLTVL.